These 29 T cell receptor beta chains originate from one sample sequenced in a study of tumor and adjacent non-tumor tissue in lung cancer (dated by TCRdb to about 2018). RNA was isolated from bulk, unsorted tissue, and RNA quality was assessed with a NanoDrop ND-1000 and an Agilent 2100. Distant non-tumor tissue taken more than 3 cm from the tumor edge was used as the normal lung sample. Receptor amplification or capture employed multiplex PCR. The data were produced on an Illumina HiSeq 2500. TCRbeta libraries were built by three rounds of nested PCR using primers (Table S4), following protocols modified from ARM-PCR. Through fastp at Q25 and MiXCR, TCRdb rebuilt clones from the public reads, retaining in-frame beta chains. A single entry per CDR3 protein holds the most common genes and DNA from its merged rows. The sample table shows fewer than 100,000 distinct CDR3 sequences, and around 82% are seen once. In total, the top ten clones hold 20% to 25% of the sample.

The specimen sequenced was distant non-tumor lung tissue. The receptors come from a woman in her forties or fifties with non-small cell lung cancer.

With respect to this clonotype: Possible read error: a much larger clone is one base away. The V gene is TRBV28, the J gene TRBJ1-6, with a possible D match to TRBD1 (6 bases). The germline gives CDR1 MDHEN, CDR2 SYDVKM. V dropped 8 bases and J dropped 7 bases, with 15 bases sitting between them. This CDR3 has 14 residues. CDR3 sequence reads: CASCLDSLNSPLHF. CDR3 nucleotides: TGTGCCAGCTGCCTGGACAGCCTGAATTCACCCCTCCACTTT.

V gene TRBV5-1 combines with J gene TRBJ2-3, with TRBD2 matching over 7 bases. Germline assignment: CDR1 SGHRS and CDR2 YFSETQ. The CDR3 is 21 residues long. After removal of 6 bases from V and 3 bases from J, the junction contained 28 bases not matched to a gene. CDR3: CASMGTPPGLSGVGATDTQYF. CDR3 in DNA: TGCGCCAGCATGGGAACTCCCCCGGGACTATCGGGAGTCGGGGCTACAGATACGCAGTATTTT.

This clonotype is medium-sized (0.01 to 0.1%) by share. V gene TRBV29-1 combines with J gene TRBJ2-1, with 8 bases fitting TRBD1. The CDR3 spans 15 residues. CDR1 is SQVTM, CDR2 ANQGSEA, per germline. The trim removed 3 bases at V and 9 bases at J, leaving 13 bases unmatched. The CDR3 DNA is TGCAGCGTTGATTCTTCCGGACAGGGAAGGGGTGAGCAGTTCTTC. This translates into CSVDSSGQGRGEQFF.

A few counts support this clonotype. A much larger clone differs by one base, so this may be a read error. The chain uses TRBV9 and TRBJ2-1, with D unresolved. Germline assignment: CDR1 SGDLS and CDR2 YYNGEE. The CDR3 runs 14 residues. The CDR3 region is CASSVGDQYSEQFF. The DNA of the CDR3 is TGTGCCAGCAGCGTAGGGGATCAGTACAGTGAGCAGTTCTTC.

J is TRBJ2-5 and V is TRBV28; D possibly matches TRBD1 or TRBD2 (5 bases each). The CDR3 spans 15 residues. The V gene lost 3 bases and the J gene lost 1 base, with 12 bases spanning the gap. CDR1 MDHEN and CDR2 SYDVKM come from the germline V gene. As DNA, the CDR3 is TGTGCCAGCAGTTTTCGTGAGGGGATCCAAGAGACCCAGTACTTC. Amino acid sequence: CASSFREGIQETQYF.

As regards this clonotype: A read error may produce the germline difference seen at one junction end. J is TRBJ1-1 and V is TRBV6-1, with D unclear. Germline V gene data show CDR1 as MNHNS and CDR2 as SASEGT. The CDR3 contains 15 residues. The CDR3 protein is CASNEHGGLWVEAFF. The CDR3 nucleotides read TGTGCCAGCAATGAACATGGCGGATTGTGGGTTGAAGCTTTCTTT.

V usage is TRBV11-1 and J usage is TRBJ1-1; 8 bases are a match to TRBD1. The germline V gene encodes CDR1 SGHAT and CDR2 FQDESV (reference sequence). The V segment lost 11 bases and the J segment 3 bases; nucleotides outside the gene matches: 8. CDR3 size: 13 residues. CDR3 amino acids: CADGLQGDTEAFF. DNA for the CDR3: TGTGCCGACGGCTTACAGGGGGACACTGAAGCTTTCTTT. Full variable domain (missing parts from reference TRBV11-1 and TRBJ1-1): EAEVAQSPRYKITEKSQAVAFWCDPISGHATLYWYRQILGQGPELLVQFQDESVVDDSQLPKDRFSAERLKGVDSTLKIQPAELGDSAMYLCADGLQGDTEAFFGQGTRLTVV.

The CDR3 nucleotides read TGTGATACCAAGACGGGTTGCTACGGCTACACCTTC. Protein product: CDTKTGCYGYTF. V usage is TRBV11-3 and J usage is TRBJ1-2; D is uncertain. The germline CDR1 and CDR2 sequences are SGHNT and YENEEA. The CDR3 extends over 12 amino acids.

This chain links TRBV20-1 with TRBJ2-3, with a weak D call TRBD2 (5 bases). Germline CDR1 reads DFQATT; CDR2 reads SNEGSKA (reference sequence). The CDR3 is made up of 15 amino acids. CDR3 sequence: CTVQKRLGVTDTQYF. The CDR3 DNA follows: TGCACTGTCCAGAAAAGGTTGGGAGTGACAGATACGCAGTATTTT.

CDR3 sequence (DNA): TGTGCCAGCAGTTTACCTAGCGGAATTGAGGACATTCAGTACTTC. Encoded protein: CASSLPSGIEDIQYF. The chain combines TRBV11-2 with TRBJ2-4; TRBD2 matches 7 bases. With V trimmed by 6 bases and J by 8 bases, 13 bases remained unmatched. This CDR3 has 15 amino acids. Germline V gene sequence: CDR1 SGHAT, CDR2 FQNNGV.

Points on this clonotype: Germline is not matched at one junction end, which may reflect a read error. V and J are TRBV5-5 and TRBJ2-7; D call uncertain. Germline V gene sequence: CDR1 SGHKS, CDR2 YYEKEE (reference sequence). The CDR3 totals 16 residues. For the CDR3, the DNA is TGTGCCAGCAGCCCGACACTGGGGAACCGGGCCTACGAACAGTACTTC. The encoded protein is CASSPTLGNRAYEQYF.

As for this clonotype: The conserved final phenylalanine or tryptophan is absent from the CDR3, which likely points to a read error. No DNA is shown, since the ends of the CDR3 on it are uncertain; the CDR3 is the one TCRdb lists. The J gene is TRBJ1-4, the V gene TRBV6-6; TRBD1, the D gene given by the table, was not confirmed from the DNA. Germline CDR1 MNHNY, CDR2 SVGAGI (reference sequence). The CDR3 extends over 14 residues, inclusive of both ends. CDR3 region: CASTPGPQAEKLLL.

This clonotype was seen a few times. The junction differs from germline at one of its ends, possibly a read error. This chain links TRBV12-3 or TRBV12-4 with TRBJ2-5; 7 nucleotides line up with TRBD1. The CDR3 extends over 18 amino acids. The DNA of the CDR3 is TGTGTCAGCAGTTTACGACCCTTAGGGAGTGGGACAGAAGAGGCCCAGTACTTC. It is translated as CVSSLRPLGSGTEEAQYF.

Concerning this clonotype: Germline and junction disagree at one end, which may indicate a read error. The chain recombines TRBV6-5 with TRBJ2-1; 10 bases map to TRBD2. This CDR3 is built from 17 residues. Germline V gene lookup returns CDR1 MNHEY and CDR2 SVGAGI. The CDR3 reads CARSYVSGRGLYHEQFF. The DNA of the CDR3 is TGTGCCAGAAGTTACGTGAGCGGGAGGGGGCTATACCATGAGCAGTTCTTC.

This chain joins TRBV2 and TRBJ1-5; the D gene is possibly TRBD1 (5 bases). This CDR3 has 13 residues. V dropped 6 bases and J dropped 4 bases, with 10 bases sitting between them. Germline assignment: CDR1 SNHLY and CDR2 FYNNEI. CDR3 DNA sequence: TGTGCCAGCAGGGGACTGGGGAATCAGCCCCAGCATTTT. Translated: CASRGLGNQPQHF.

The V call is TRBV6-5, the J call TRBJ1-1; D is unclear. Germline V gene lookup returns CDR1 MNHEY and CDR2 SVGAGI. This CDR3 is 13 amino acids long. CDR3 sequence reads: CVTKERLCLEAFF. As DNA, the CDR3 is TGTGTCACCAAGGAGAGGTTGTGCCTTGAAGCTTTCTTT.

On this clonotype: Since no conserved phenylalanine or tryptophan closes the CDR3, a read error is the likely cause. V gene TRBV7-8 combines with J gene TRBJ1-6; no clear D. The CDR3 spans 14 residues. The germline V gene encodes CDR1 SGHVS and CDR2 FQNEAQ. CDR3 amino acids: CTSSLPNCNSPLHC. The CDR3 DNA follows: TGTACCAGCAGTTTACCCAACTGTAATTCACCCCTCCACTGT.

V usage is TRBV29-1 and J usage is TRBJ2-3, with 10 bases fitting TRBD1. The germline gives CDR1 SQVTM, CDR2 ANQGSEA. The CDR3 has 16 residues. The V and J ends lost 6 bases and 4 bases, in that order; junction bases with no gene match: 13. As DNA, the CDR3 is TGCAGCGTCGGTACAACCGGGACAGGGGTCGCAGATACGCAGTATTTT. It yields the protein CSVGTTGTGVADTQYF.

This clonotype was counted once. A junction end diverges from the germline sequence, so it may reflect a read error. The J gene is TRBJ2-6, the V gene TRBV6-6, with D maybe TRBD1 (5 bases). Germline loops: CDR1 MNHNY, CDR2 SVGAGI (reference sequence). The CDR3 has 16 amino acids. CDR3 region: CACSSQGPPGANVLTF. The DNA for the CDR3 is TGTGCCTGCAGTTCCCAGGGCCCTCCTGGGGCCAACGTCTTGACTTTC.

This CDR3 reads CASSATSGRDTQYF. The CDR3 DNA sequence: TGTGCCAGTAGTGCGACTAGCGGGAGAGATACGCAGTATTTT. The chain links TRBV6-6 to TRBJ2-3; TRBD2 matches at 12 bases. V trimming: 9 bases; J trimming: 5 bases; junction bases outside the gene matches: 6. Per germline, CDR1 MNHNY and CDR2 SVGAGI (reference sequence). The CDR3 is 14 residues long.

CDR3 in amino acids: CASSYPGTGGFYEQYF. The CDR3 DNA follows: TGTGCCAGCAGTTACCCGGGAACGGGGGGCTTCTACGAGCAGTACTTC. The chain employs TRBV6-5 and TRBJ2-7, with D perhaps matching TRBD2 (7 bases). V dropped 2 bases and J dropped 3 bases, with 17 bases sitting between them. The CDR3 contains 16 residues. Per the germline V gene, CDR1 is MNHEY and CDR2 is SVGAGI.

This clonotype was seen ten or more times. The gene calls are TRBV29-1 and TRBJ1-1; the D is unclear. The CDR3 runs to 14 residues. Germline V CDR1 and CDR2: SQVTM, ANQGSEA. Trimming removed 1 base at V and 1 base at J, with 10 bases between. The CDR3, as DNA: TGCAGCGTTGAAGGAAAGAACAGGAACACTGAAGCTTTCTTT. As protein: CSVEGKNRNTEAFF.

As for this clonotype: A junction end diverges from the germline sequence, so it may reflect a read error. The V gene is TRBV4-2, the J gene TRBJ2-5; 7 nucleotides agree with TRBD2. The CDR3 consists of 15 residues. The V gene's germline CDR1 is LGHNA and CDR2 YNFKEQ. CDR3 DNA: TGTACCAGCAGTCAAGTTCCGGGAGGACAAGATACCCAGTACTTC. Translation gives CTSSQVPGGQDTQYF.

Of note for this clonotype: One junction end disagrees with the germline gene, perhaps due to a read error. V and J are TRBV11-2 and TRBJ2-1, with a weak D call TRBD2 (6 bases). CDR1 is SGHAT and CDR2 is FQNNGV in the germline V gene. This CDR3 spans 13 amino acids. The CDR3: CVSSLEISGEQFF. The CDR3 DNA follows: TGTGTCAGCAGCTTAGAGATTAGCGGAGAGCAGTTCTTC.

A word on this clonotype: An end of the junction differs from the germline gene, which may be a read error. J is TRBJ2-1 and V is TRBV12-3 or TRBV12-4; D may be TRBD2 (5 bases). The CDR3 runs 13 residues. The CDR3 loop is CASSLGSGNEHFF. CDR3 nucleotide sequence: TGTGCCAGCAGCCTAGGGTCCGGGAATGAGCACTTCTTC.

Concerning this clonotype itself: The conserved final phenylalanine or tryptophan is absent from the CDR3, which likely points to a read error. The CDR3 DNA follows: TGCGCCAGCAGCTCAACATCAGGGGTAGAAGAGACCCAGTACTCC. Its protein product is CASSSTSGVEETQYS. The chain links TRBV5-1 to TRBJ2-5; TRBD1 might be the D (6 bases). The V end was cut by 3 bases, the J end by 3 bases, with 15 bases between. From germline, CDR1 is SGHRS and CDR2 YFSETQ. The CDR3 runs to 15 residues.

This clonotype has a handful of counts. This chain links TRBV2 with TRBJ2-7; the match to TRBD2 covers 8 bases. Unmatched junction bases numbered 7, after V lost 4 bases and J lost 5 bases. The CDR3 is made up of 14 amino acids. CDR1 and CDR2 from the germline V gene are SNHLY and FYNNEI. The DNA for the CDR3 is TGTGCCAGCAGTGGGACGCTAGCGGGTGACGAGCAGTACTTC. Amino acids: CASSGTLAGDEQYF. The entire variable domain, with the rest obtained from reference TRBV2 and TRBJ2-7, is as follows: EPEVTQTPSHQVTQMGQEVILRCVPISNHLYFYWYRQILGQKVEFLVSFYNNEISEKSEIFDDQFSVERPDGSNFTLKIRSTKLEDSAMYFCASSGTLAGDEQYFGPGTRLTVT.

Points on this clonotype: One end of the junction varies from germline; a read error may be responsible. This rearrangement joins TRBV6-5 to TRBJ2-5; D unclear. This CDR3 spans 16 amino acids. Germline V lookup: CDR1 MNHEY, CDR2 SVGAGI. CDR3 nucleotide sequence: TGTGCCAGCAGTCCTTTCCCGGCCAGGTACCATGAGACCCAGTATTTC. It codes for CASSPFPARYHETQYF.

The V call is TRBV6-5, the J call TRBJ1-1; TRBD1 aligns across 8 bases. V dropped 11 bases and J dropped 7; count of bases not matched to a gene: 15. Germline assignment: CDR1 MNHEY and CDR2 SVGAGI. This CDR3 contains 14 residues. In DNA, the CDR3 is TGTGCCTCCAGGGGGCCCCAGGTCTTGTATGAAGCTTTCTTT. Translation gives CASRGPQVLYEAFF.